These 6 T cell receptor beta chains were sequenced from one sample in a study of blood T cell repertoires in COVID-19. Profiling relied on immunoSEQ multiplex PCR, and the TCRdb table lists in-frame clones only, not all of them. The table includes fewer than 60,000 clones, around nine tenths detected once. Sequencing input: peripheral blood. The source is a woman aged 60 to 75 with COVID-19, enrolled during active disease.

CDR3 sequence: CASSLSVSGRAYPYEQYF. CDR3 bases: TGTGCCAGCAGTTTATCGGTTAGCGGGAGGGCCTACCCCTACGAGCAGTACTTC. V and J are TRBV27 and TRBJ2-7; the match to TRBD2 covers 11 bases. The germline CDR1 and CDR2 sequences are MNHEY and SMNVEV (reference sequence). Unmatched junction bases numbered 9, after V lost 0 bases and J lost 2 bases. The CDR3 loop spans 18 amino acids.

This rearrangement joins TRBV19 to TRBJ2-7; 9 positions match TRBD1. The CDR3 runs 13 residues. CDR1 and CDR2 from the germline V gene are LNHDA and SQIVND (reference sequence). V shed 5 bases, J shed 3 bases, and the junction held 2 bases outside the gene matches. CDR3 in amino acids: CASSSDRGYEQYF. In DNA, the CDR3 is TGTGCCAGTAGTTCGGACAGGGGCTACGAGCAGTACTTC.

The rearrangement joins TRBV6-1 to TRBJ1-1; D is undetermined. This CDR3 is 14 amino acids long. V lost 1 base to trimming and J lost 1 base, with 7 bases between them. In germline, CDR1 is MNHNS, CDR2 SASEGT. CDR3 bases: TGTGCCAGCAGTGAAGTGGAGGAGAACACTGAAGCTTTCTTT. Protein product: CASSEVEENTEAFF.

The V gene is TRBV6-6, the J gene TRBJ1-3; a possible D gene is TRBD1 (5 bases). The V end was cut by 6 bases, the J end by 0 bases, with 9 bases between. Germline V gene data show CDR1 as MNHNY and CDR2 as SVGAGI (reference sequence). The CDR3 is made up of 14 amino acids. DNA of the CDR3: TGTGCCAGCAGAGAACAGGACTCTGGAAACACCATATATTTT. Translated, it gives CASREQDSGNTIYF.

The rearrangement links TRBV29-1 to TRBJ1-1; D may be TRBD1 (6 bases). This CDR3 has 13 residues. The germline gives CDR1 SQVTM, CDR2 ANQGSEA. The V end lost 3 bases, the J end lost 1 base, and 9 bases lay between the germline ends. The CDR3 DNA is TGCAGCGTTGATGGACAGAGGAACACTGAAGCTTTCTTT. Translated: CSVDGQRNTEAFF.

This sequence joins TRBV6-1 and TRBJ1-5; the match to TRBD1 covers 9 bases. Trimming cost V 3 bases and J 3 bases; bases outside gene matches: 12. This CDR3 region has 18 residues. CDR1 is MNHNS, CDR2 SASEGT, per germline. CDR3 DNA: TGTGCCAGCAGTGAGGCTCCCCCGGGACAGGGTACCAATCAGCCCCAGCATTTT. Translating it yields CASSEAPPGQGTNQPQHF.